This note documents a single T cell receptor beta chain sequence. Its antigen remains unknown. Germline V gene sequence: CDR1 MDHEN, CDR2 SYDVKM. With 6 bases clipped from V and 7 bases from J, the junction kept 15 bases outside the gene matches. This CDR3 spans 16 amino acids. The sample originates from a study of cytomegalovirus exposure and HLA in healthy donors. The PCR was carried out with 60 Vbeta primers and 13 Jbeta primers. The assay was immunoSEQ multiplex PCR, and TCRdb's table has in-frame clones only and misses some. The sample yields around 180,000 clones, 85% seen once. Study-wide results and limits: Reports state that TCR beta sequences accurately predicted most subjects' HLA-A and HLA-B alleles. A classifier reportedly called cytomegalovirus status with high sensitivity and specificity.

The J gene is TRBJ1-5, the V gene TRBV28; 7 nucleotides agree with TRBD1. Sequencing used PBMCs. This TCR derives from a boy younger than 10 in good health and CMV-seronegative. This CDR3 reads CASRVPAGGLGQPQHF. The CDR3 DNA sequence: TGTGCCAGCAGGGTGCCGGCAGGGGGACTCGGGCAGCCCCAGCATTTT.